This T cell receptor beta chain derives from a study of OX40 agonist ivuxolimab in advanced cancers. A note on the overall study: Ivuxolimab was a fully human IgG2 agonistic monoclonal antibody targeting the costimulatory receptor OX40 (CD134). The point of sequencing TCRbeta in the periphery was to test whether ivuxolimab changed TCR sequence diversity and drove clonal T-cell expansion. In the dose-escalation cohort, approximately 82% of patients were male, and the mean age was approximately 60 years, with a range of roughly 20 to 85. Intravenous ivuxolimab was administered to patients every 2 weeks at six dose levels: 0.01, 0.1, 0.3, 1.5, 3 and 10 mg/kg. Partial responses occurred in three dose-escalation patients: two with cutaneous melanoma and one with hepatocellular carcinoma. Of the 50 to 55 patients in dose escalation, some 20 had hepatocellular carcinoma, roughly 15 had melanoma, 9 had renal cell carcinoma and 9 had head and neck cancer. Patients were allowed to have had prior anti-PD-1, anti-PD-L1 or anti-CTLA-4 therapy, and approximately 40% of the dose-escalation patients had previously received checkpoint inhibitors. The paper covers the monotherapy dose-escalation part of the phase I ivuxolimab trial, which included N = 52 patients. The investigation overall reported the following: After ivuxolimab, expanded clones were on average more numerous among CD8+ T cells than among CD4+ T cells. In the 0.1-3.0 mg/kg groups, partial responders had among the lowest normalized peripheral clonal expansion, particularly in CD8+ T cells. The antigen specificity of the clonally expanded peripheral T cells was not determined. Low levels of normalized T-cell clonal expansion were also seen in some nonresponding patients. At doses of 0.1 to 3.0 mg/kg, clonal expansion of both CD4+ and CD8+ blood T cells was observed from baseline to week 6.

Patients with a history of autoimmune disease or receiving systemic immunosuppression were excluded from the trial. Peripheral blood for TCR sequencing was drawn from every dose cohort at baseline, at cycle 4 day 1 and at cycle 7 day 1. Samples were obtained from an open-label, multicenter, first-in-human phase I dose-escalation trial of ivuxolimab. Adults with locally advanced or metastatic melanoma, renal cell carcinoma, hepatocellular carcinoma or head and neck squamous cell carcinoma were enrolled in the trial. Before TCR sequencing, CD4+ T cells and CD8+ T cells from peripheral blood were sorted into separate populations. Genomic DNA was extracted from sorted cells for sequencing of the TCRbeta CDR3 region. The immunoSEQ Assay was used to sequence the TCRbeta CDR3 regions. Sourced from immuneACCESS, this table was stored by TCRdb with only in-frame sequences that have V and J called. A share of the clones is absent; for the studies checked, an unresolved V gene accounts for under half, and the remainder has no known explanation. This sample has 60,000 or so clones in its table, and 80% to 85% of those were observed once. The ten biggest clones cover roughly 30% of the sample.

Taken from cysteine to phenylalanine, the CDR3 has 14 residues. This entry keeps only the CDR3 DNA: 42 bases, framed from base 1. V drops 10 bases and J drops 4 bases, leaving 19 bases in between. As encoded in the germline V gene, CDR1 is MNHNS while CDR2 is SASEGT. With regard to this clone: It lacks a known antigen. No clone much larger than this one lies a single base away; base qualities are absent.

The clonotype originates from an adult with an advanced solid tumor such as melanoma, head and neck, liver or kidney cancer. The chain employs TRBV6-1 and TRBJ1-1; there is no confident call for the D gene. Sequences were derived from CD4+ or CD8+ T cells sorted from blood, sampled in a trial of the OX40 agonist ivuxolimab. DNA sequence: TGTGCCACCGTGGTAGGGTCGGGTTTCACTGAAGCTTTCTTT. Translated, it gives CATVVGSGFTEAFF.